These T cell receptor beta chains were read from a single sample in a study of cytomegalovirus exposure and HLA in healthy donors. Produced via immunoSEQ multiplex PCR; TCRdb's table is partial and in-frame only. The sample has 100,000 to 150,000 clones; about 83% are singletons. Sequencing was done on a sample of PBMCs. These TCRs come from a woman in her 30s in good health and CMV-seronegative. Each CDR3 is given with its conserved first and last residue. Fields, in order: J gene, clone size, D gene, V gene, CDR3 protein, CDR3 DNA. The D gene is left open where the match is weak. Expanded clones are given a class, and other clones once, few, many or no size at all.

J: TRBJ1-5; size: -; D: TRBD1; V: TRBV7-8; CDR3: CASSPGQVAYQPQHF; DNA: TGTGCCAGCAGCCCGGGACAGGTTGCATATCAGCCCCAGCATTTT
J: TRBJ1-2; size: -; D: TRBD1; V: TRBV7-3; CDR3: CASSLGGGQGDYGYTF; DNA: TGTGCCAGCAGCTTAGGTGGAGGACAGGGGGACTATGGCTACACCTTC
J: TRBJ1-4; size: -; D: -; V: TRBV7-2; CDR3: CASSLDFNEKLFF; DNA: TGTGCCAGCAGCTTGGACTTTAATGAAAAACTGTTTTTT
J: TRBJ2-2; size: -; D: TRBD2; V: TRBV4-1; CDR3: CASSPREGLPELFF; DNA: TGCGCCAGCAGCCCCCGGGAGGGGCTCCCGGAGCTGTTTTTT
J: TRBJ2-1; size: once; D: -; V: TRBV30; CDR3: CAWSPTTLYNEQFF; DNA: TGTGCCTGGAGTCCCACTACACTTTACAATGAGCAGTTCTTC
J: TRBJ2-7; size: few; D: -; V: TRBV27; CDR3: CASSSRGTDEQYF; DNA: TGTGCCAGCAGTTCTAGGGGTACAGACGAGCAGTACTTC
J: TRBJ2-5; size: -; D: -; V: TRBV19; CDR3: CASSIQGLETQYF; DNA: TGTGCCAGTAGTATACAGGGGTTGGAGACCCAGTACTTC
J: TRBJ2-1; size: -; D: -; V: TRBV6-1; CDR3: CASRQGRDNEQFF; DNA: TGTGCCAGCCGGCAGGGGAGGGACAATGAGCAGTTCTTC
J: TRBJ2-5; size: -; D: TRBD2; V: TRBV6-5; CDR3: CASSGGDRETQYF; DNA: TGTGCCAGCAGCGGGGGGGATAGGGAGACCCAGTACTTC
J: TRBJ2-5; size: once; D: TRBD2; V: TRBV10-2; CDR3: CASRLAGLQETQYF; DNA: TGCGCCAGTCGACTAGCGGGGCTCCAAGAGACCCAGTACTTC
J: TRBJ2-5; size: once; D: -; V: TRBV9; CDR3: CASSVEGWETQYF; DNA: TGTGCCAGCAGCGTTGAGGGATGGGAGACCCAGTACTTC